The next 8 T cell receptor beta chains were all read from a single sample in a study of shared clonotypes between healthy human individuals. The data were produced by immunoSEQ multiplex PCR, yet TCRdb's version contains in-frame clones alone and is incomplete. The table lists under 200,000 clones, 85% to 95% of them singletons. The sample comprised naive CD4+ T cells sorted from blood. Subset noted: CD45RA+ positively selected. Receptors originate from a woman in her twenties or thirties in good health.

The chain couples TRBV7-2 to TRBJ2-7; TRBD2 aligns across 8 bases. This CDR3 region has 17 residues. Germline V gene lookup returns CDR1 SGHTA and CDR2 FQGNSA. J gave up 0 bases and V 4 bases, and 11 bases lay outside the gene matches. In DNA form, the CDR3 reads TGTGCCAGCAGCTATTCCCCGGGACTAGAGGGCTCCTACGAGCAGTACTTC. Translation: CASSYSPGLEGSYEQYF.

V gene TRBV6-1 combines with J gene TRBJ2-3; D uncertain. Germline CDR1 and CDR2: MNHNS and SASEGT. V was trimmed by 3 bases and J by 2 bases, leaving 12 bases between them. The CDR3 loop spans 15 amino acids. The CDR3 DNA is TGTGCCAGCAGTGACCCTAGGCTAATCACAGATACGCAGTATTTT. Translating it yields CASSDPRLITDTQYF.

This chain uses TRBV18 with TRBJ2-5, with D possibly TRBD1 on 5 matching bases. V was cut by 5 bases and J by 2 bases, with 6 bases left in between. The CDR3 contains 12 residues. Germline V gene lookup returns CDR1 KGHSH and CDR2 LQKENI. The CDR3 region has the DNA TGTGCCAGCTCAGACAGTCAAGAGACCCAGTACTTC. It yields the protein CASSDSQETQYF.

With respect to this clone: The junction differs from germline at one of its ends, possibly a read error. V gene TRBV28 combines with J gene TRBJ2-7; D perhaps matches TRBD2 (6 bases). From germline, CDR1 is MDHEN and CDR2 SYDVKM. This CDR3 comprises 13 residues. This chain's CDR3 is CASSQAGSYEQHF. In DNA form, the CDR3 reads TGTGCCAGCAGCCAGGCGGGGTCCTACGAGCAGCACTTC.

This chain connects TRBV5-6 to TRBJ2-5, with 9 bases lining up with TRBD2. The J call may be in error: the DNA end matches TRBJ2-7 better. The CDR3 has 14 amino acids. Germline V gene data show CDR1 as SGHDT and CDR2 as YYEEEE. The DNA of the CDR3 is TGTGCCAGCAGCTTTAGCGGGAGCCCCTACGAGCAGTACTTC. Protein sequence: CASSFSGSPYEQYF.

The chain joins TRBV27 to TRBJ2-7; a possible D gene is TRBD1 (5 bases). Trimming left V 3 bases short and J 2 bases short, with 11 bases between. In germline, CDR1 is MNHEY, CDR2 SMNVEV (reference sequence). CDR3 length: 14 residues. The CDR3, as DNA: TGTGCCAGCAGTTTTGCAGGGCTGGCCTACGAGCAGTACTTC. Protein: CASSFAGLAYEQYF.

This chain joins TRBV4-1 and TRBJ2-5, with TRBD1 identical over 8 bases. Trimming took 2 bases from V and 5 from J; bases not matched to a gene: 7. This CDR3 contains 15 residues. Germline assignment: CDR1 MGHRA and CDR2 YSYEKL. CDR3 region: CASSQLTGAFETQYF. The DNA of the CDR3 is TGCGCCAGCAGCCAATTGACAGGGGCCTTCGAGACCCAGTACTTC.

This sequence joins TRBV18 and TRBJ1-4; D might be TRBD1 (5 bases). V was pared by 0 bases and J by 6 bases, with 8 bases between. Germline-derived CDR1 and CDR2 are KGHSH and LQKENI. CDR3 size: 14 residues. The CDR3 sequence: CASSPPGADEKLFF. DNA for the CDR3: TGTGCCAGCTCACCACCAGGGGCTGATGAAAAACTGTTTTTT.